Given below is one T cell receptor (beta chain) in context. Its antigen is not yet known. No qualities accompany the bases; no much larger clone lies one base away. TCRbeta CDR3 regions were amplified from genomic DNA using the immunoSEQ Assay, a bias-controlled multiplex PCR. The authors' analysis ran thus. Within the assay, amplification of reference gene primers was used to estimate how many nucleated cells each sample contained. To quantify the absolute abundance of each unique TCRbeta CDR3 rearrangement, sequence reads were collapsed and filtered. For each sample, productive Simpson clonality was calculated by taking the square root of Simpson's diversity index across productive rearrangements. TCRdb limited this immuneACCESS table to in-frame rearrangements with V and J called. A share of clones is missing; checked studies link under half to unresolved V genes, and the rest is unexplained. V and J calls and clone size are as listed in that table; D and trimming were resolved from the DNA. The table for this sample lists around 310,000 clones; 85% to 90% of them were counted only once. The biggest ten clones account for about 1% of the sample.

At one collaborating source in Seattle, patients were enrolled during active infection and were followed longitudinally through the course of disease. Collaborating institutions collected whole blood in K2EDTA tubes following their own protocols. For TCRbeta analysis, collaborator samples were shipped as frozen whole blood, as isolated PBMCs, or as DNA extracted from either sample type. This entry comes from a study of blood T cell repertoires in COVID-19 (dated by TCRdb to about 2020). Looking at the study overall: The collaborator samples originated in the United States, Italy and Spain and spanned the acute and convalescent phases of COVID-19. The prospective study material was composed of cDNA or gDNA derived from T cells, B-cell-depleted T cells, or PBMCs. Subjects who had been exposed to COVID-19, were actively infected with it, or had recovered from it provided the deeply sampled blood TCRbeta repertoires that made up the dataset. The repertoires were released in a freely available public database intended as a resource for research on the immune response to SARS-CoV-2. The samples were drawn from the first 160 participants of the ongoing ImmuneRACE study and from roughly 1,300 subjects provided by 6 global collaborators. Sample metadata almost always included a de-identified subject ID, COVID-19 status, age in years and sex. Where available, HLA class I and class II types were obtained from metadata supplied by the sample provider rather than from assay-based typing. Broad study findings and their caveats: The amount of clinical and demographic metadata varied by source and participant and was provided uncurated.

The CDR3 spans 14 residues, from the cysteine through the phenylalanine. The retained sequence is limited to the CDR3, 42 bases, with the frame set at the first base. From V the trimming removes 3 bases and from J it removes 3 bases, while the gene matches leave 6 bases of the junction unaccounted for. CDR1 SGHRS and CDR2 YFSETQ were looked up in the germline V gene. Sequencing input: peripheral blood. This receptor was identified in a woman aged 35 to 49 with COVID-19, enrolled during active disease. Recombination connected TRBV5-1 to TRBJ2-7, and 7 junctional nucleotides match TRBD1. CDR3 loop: CASSYATGDYEQYF. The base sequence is TGCGCCAGCAGCTACGCAACAGGGGACTACGAGCAGTACTTC. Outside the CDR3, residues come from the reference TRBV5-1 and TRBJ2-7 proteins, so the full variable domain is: KAGVTQTPRYLIKTRGQQVTLSCSPISGHRSVSWYQQTPGQGLQFLFEYFSETQRNKGNFPGRFSGRQFSNSRSEMNVSTLELGDSALYLCASSYATGDYEQYFGPGTRLTVT.